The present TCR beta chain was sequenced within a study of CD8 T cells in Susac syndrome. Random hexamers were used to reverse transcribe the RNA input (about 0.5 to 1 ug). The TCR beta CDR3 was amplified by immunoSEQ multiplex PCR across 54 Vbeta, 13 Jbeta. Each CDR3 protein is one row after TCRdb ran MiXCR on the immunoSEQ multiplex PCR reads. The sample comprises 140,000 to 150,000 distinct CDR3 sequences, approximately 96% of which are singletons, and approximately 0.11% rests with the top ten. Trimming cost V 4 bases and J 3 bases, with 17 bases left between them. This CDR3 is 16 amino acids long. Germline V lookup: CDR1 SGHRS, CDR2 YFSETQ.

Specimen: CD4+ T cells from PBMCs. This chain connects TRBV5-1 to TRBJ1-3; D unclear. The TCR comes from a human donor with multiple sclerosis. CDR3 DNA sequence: TGCGCCAGCAGCCCGCCTTTGACCTTACGTGGAAACACCATATATTTT. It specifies CASSPPLTLRGNTIYF.